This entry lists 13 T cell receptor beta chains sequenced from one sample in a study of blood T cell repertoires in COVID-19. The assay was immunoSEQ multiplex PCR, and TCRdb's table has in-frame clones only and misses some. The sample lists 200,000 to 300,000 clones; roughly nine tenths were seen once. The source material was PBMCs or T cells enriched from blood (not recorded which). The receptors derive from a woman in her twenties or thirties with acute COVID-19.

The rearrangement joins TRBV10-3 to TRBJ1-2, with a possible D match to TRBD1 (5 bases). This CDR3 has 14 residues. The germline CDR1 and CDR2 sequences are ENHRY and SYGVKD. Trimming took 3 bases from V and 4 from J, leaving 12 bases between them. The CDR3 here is CAISDSRDGYGYTF. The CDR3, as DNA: TGTGCCATCAGTGACTCCAGGGATGGCTATGGCTACACCTTC.

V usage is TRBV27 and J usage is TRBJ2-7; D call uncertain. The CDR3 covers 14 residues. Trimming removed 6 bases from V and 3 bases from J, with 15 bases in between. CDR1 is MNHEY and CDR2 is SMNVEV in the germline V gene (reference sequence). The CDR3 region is CASSLGQFHYEQYF. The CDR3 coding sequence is TGTGCCAGCAGCTTAGGGCAATTTCACTACGAGCAGTACTTC.

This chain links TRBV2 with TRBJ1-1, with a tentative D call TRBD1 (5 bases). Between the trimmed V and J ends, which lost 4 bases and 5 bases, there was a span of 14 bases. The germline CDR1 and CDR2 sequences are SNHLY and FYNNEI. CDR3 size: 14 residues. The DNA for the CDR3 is TGTGCCAGCAGTGTCGGCAGGGTAATGACTGAAGCTTTCTTT. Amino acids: CASSVGRVMTEAFF.

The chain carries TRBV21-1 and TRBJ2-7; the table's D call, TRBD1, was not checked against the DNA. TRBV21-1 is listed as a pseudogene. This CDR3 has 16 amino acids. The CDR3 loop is CASSKVGAGVPYEQYF. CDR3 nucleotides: TGTGCCAGCAGCAAAGTAGGCGCAGGGGTACCCTACGAGCAGTACTTC.

The CDR3 nucleotides are TGTGCCAGCCGGACTACGGGGTATGGCTACACCTTC. As protein: CASRTTGYGYTF. V usage is TRBV6-5 and J usage is TRBJ1-2; D remains ambiguous. Germline-derived CDR1 and CDR2 are MNHEY and SVGAGI. The CDR3 has 12 amino acids. V lost 8 bases and J lost 5, with 12 bases in between.

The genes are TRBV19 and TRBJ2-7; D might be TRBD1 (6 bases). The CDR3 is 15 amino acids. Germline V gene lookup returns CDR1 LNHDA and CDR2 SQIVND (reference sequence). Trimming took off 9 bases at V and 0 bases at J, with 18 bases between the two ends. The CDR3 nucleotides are TGTGCCAGCAGCTCCGGGACACTAAGCTCCTACGAGCAGTACTTC. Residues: CASSSGTLSSYEQYF.

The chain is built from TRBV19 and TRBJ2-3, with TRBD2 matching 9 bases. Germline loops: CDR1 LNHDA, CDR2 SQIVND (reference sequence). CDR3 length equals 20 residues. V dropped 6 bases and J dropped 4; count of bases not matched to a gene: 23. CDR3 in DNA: TGTGCCAGTAGCTCTCCCCGTGGGGCCTCGCGGGGGGGCTCCCCAGATACGCAGTATTTT. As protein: CASSSPRGASRGGSPDTQYF.

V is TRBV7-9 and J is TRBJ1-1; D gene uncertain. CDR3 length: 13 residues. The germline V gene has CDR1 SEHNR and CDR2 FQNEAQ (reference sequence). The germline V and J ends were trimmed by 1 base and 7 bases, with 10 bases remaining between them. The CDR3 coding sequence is TGTGCCAGCAGCTTAGGACAAAAGCTTGAAGCTTTCTTT. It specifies CASSLGQKLEAFF.

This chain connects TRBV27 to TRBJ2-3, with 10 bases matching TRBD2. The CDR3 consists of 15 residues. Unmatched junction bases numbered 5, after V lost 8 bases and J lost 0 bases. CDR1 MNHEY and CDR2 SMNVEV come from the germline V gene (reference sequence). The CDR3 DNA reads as TGTGCCAGCCTAACTAGCGGGGCTAGCACAGATACGCAGTATTTT. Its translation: CASLTSGASTDTQYF.

CDR3 nucleotides: TGTGCCAGCAGCTTAGTTCCGACAGGCAACTACGAGCAGTACTTC. It is translated as CASSLVPTGNYEQYF. V usage is TRBV7-2 and J usage is TRBJ2-7, with D possibly being TRBD1 (6 bases). Trimming removed 1 base from V and 3 bases from J, with 13 bases in between. The CDR3 sequence is 15 residues long. Germline V gene data show CDR1 as SGHTA and CDR2 as FQGNSA.

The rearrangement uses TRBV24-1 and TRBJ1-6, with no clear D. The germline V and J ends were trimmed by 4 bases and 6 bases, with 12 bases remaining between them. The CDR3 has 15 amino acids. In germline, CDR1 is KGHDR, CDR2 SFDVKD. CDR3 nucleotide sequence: TGTGCCACCAGTGACGGGGAGGTTAGTAATTCACCCCTCCACTTT. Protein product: CATSDGEVSNSPLHF.

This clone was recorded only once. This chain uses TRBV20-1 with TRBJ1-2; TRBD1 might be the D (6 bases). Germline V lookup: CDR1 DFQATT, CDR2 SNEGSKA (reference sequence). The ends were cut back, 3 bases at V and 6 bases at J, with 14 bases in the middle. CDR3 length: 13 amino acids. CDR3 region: CSASTGIVDGYTF. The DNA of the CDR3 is TGCAGTGCTAGTACAGGGATTGTGGATGGCTACACCTTC.

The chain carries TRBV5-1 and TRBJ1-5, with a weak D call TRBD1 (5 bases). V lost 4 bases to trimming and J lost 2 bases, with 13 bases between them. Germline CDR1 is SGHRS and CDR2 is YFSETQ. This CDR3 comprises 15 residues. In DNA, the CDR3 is TGCGCCAGCAGCCCGTACGGGGGACGCAATCAGCCCCAGCATTTT. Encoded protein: CASSPYGGRNQPQHF.